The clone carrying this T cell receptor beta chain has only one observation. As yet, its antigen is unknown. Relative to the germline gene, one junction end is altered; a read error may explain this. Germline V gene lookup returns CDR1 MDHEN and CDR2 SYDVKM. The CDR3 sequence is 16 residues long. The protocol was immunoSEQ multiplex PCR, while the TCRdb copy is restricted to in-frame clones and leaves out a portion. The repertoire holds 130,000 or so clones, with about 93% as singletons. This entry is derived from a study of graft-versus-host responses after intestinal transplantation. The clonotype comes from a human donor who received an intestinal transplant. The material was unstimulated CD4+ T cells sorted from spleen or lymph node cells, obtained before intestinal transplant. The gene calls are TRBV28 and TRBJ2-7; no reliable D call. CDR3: CASRDRLNPFSHEQYF. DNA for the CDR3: TGTGCCAGCAGAGATAGGCTAAATCCTTTCTCCCACGAGCAGTACTTC. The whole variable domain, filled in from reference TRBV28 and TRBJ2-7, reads DVKVTQSSRYLVKRTGEKVFLECVQDMDHENMFWYRQDPGLGLRLIYFSYDVKMKEKGDIPEGYSVSREKKERFSLILESASTNQTSMYLCASRDRLNPFSHEQYFGPGTRLTVT.